This T cell receptor beta chain emerged from a study of shared clonotypes between healthy human individuals. The data were produced by immunoSEQ multiplex PCR, yet TCRdb's version contains in-frame clones alone and is incomplete. The sample contains 600,000 or so clones, 85% to 95% of which appear only once. Study-level points and caveats: A small donor pool kept down the genetic and exposure-history diversity that was represented.

The naive CD8 subset, CD45RO-negative cells positively selected for CCR7, excluded terminally differentiated effector memory CD45RA+ cells. Notes on this clone: As yet, its antigen is unknown.

The CDR3 sequence is 15 residues long. Germline CDR1 is SGDLS and CDR2 is YYNGEE. Trimming took off 0 bases at V and 1 base at J, with 9 bases between the two ends. V is TRBV9 and J is TRBJ2-3; no definite D call. The specimen was naive CD8+ T cells sorted from blood. This receptor was identified in a woman in her twenties or thirties in good health. The CDR3 region has the DNA TGTGCCAGCAGCGTAGACCGAAAAGGCACAGATACGCAGTATTTT. It specifies CASSVDRKGTDTQYF.